Below, 20 T cell receptor beta chains from the same sample are listed, as sequenced in a study of blood T cell repertoires in COVID-19. Clones were read by immunoSEQ multiplex PCR, and TCRdb kept only the in-frame ones, dropping some. The sample has approximately 150,000 clones, about 88% seen once. The sample taken for sequencing was peripheral blood. The receptor set was obtained from a human donor with COVID-19, enrolled during active disease. The donor label of this sample is uncertain.

V and J are TRBV19 and TRBJ1-5; D gene unclear. The CDR3 is 14 residues long. CDR1 and CDR2 from the germline V gene are LNHDA and SQIVND (reference sequence). The V gene lost 3 bases and the J gene lost 3 bases, with 9 bases spanning the gap. The CDR3 DNA reads TGTGCCAGTAGTATCGACTCCAACAATCAGCCCCAGCATTTT. Protein: CASSIDSNNQPQHF.

The gene calls are TRBV3-1 (or the pseudogene TRBV3-2) and TRBJ2-7; a possible D gene is TRBD1 (5 bases). Germline V gives CDR1 LGHDT, CDR2 YNNKEL (reference sequence). The CDR3 has 14 amino acids. Trimming removed 0 bases at V and 5 bases at J, with 11 bases between. The CDR3 DNA sequence: TGTGCCAGCAGCCAAGACCTAAGGGGCGACGAGCAGTACTTC. Its protein product is CASSQDLRGDEQYF.

V is TRBV2 and J is TRBJ1-1; 8 positions match TRBD1. The CDR3 has 14 residues. Germline CDR1 reads SNHLY; CDR2 reads FYNNEI. V was clipped by 6 bases and J by 4 bases; unmatched bases: 7. CDR3 sequence: CASSLGQGSTEAFF. The DNA for the CDR3 is TGTGCCAGCAGCCTAGGACAGGGCAGCACTGAAGCTTTCTTT.

The chain's CDR3 is CATSGVFPGGGTEAFF. The CDR3 DNA follows: TGTGCCACCAGTGGCGTATTCCCAGGGGGAGGCACTGAAGCTTTCTTT. This chain joins TRBV24-1 and TRBJ1-1, with 7 bases matching TRBD1. The CDR3 has 16 residues. The V and J ends lost 5 bases and 4 bases, in that order; junction bases with no gene match: 12. Germline CDR1 and CDR2: KGHDR and SFDVKD.

This clone has a handful of counts. The rearrangement joins TRBV10-3 to TRBJ2-1, with D possibly being TRBD1 (6 bases). CDR3 size: 14 residues. V lost 4 bases and J 5 bases, leaving 12 bases between the germline ends. Germline V gives CDR1 ENHRY, CDR2 SYGVKD. This chain's CDR3 is CAISAYRDHNEQFF. The CDR3 bases are TGTGCCATCAGTGCGTACAGGGACCACAATGAGCAGTTCTTC.

CDR3 DNA: TGTGCCAGCAGTCGTACGGGGGGGTACAATCAGCCCCAGCATTTT. It encodes CASSRTGGYNQPQHF. V usage is TRBV6-2 or TRBV6-3 and J usage is TRBJ1-5; a possible D gene is TRBD1 (5 bases). Trimming stripped 5 bases from V and 3 bases from J, with 14 bases between. CDR3 length: 15 amino acids. Looked up from germline, CDR1 is MNHEY and CDR2 is SVGEGT.

The chain has TRBV7-2 and TRBJ1-4; D is possibly TRBD1 (6 bases). Between the trimmed V and J ends, which lost 5 bases and 2 bases, there was a span of 6 bases. This CDR3 comprises 13 residues. Germline lookup yields CDR1 SGHTA and CDR2 FQGNSA. CDR3 nucleotide sequence: TGTGCCAGCAGCCAGGGGACTAATGAAAAACTGTTTTTT. Amino acid sequence: CASSQGTNEKLFF.

The chain has TRBV18 and TRBJ2-5, with 8 bases lining up with TRBD2. The CDR3 runs to 16 residues. The V gene end was trimmed by 0 bases and the J gene end by 5 bases; junction bases not matched to a gene: 8. CDR1 and CDR2 from the germline V gene are KGHSH and LQKENI. CDR3 coding DNA: TGTGCCAGCTCACCACCGAAGAGTGGCGGGGGGGAGACCCAGTACTTC. Its translation is CASSPPKSGGGETQYF. The full variable domain, with the rest looked up from reference TRBV18 and TRBJ2-5, is NAGVMQNPRHLVRRRGQEARLRCSPMKGHSHVYWYRQLPEEGLKFMVYLQKENIIDESGMPKERFSAEFPKEGPSILRIQQVVRGDSAAYFCASSPPKSGGGETQYFGPGTRLLVL.

This sequence joins TRBV19 and TRBJ2-6; the D gene is possibly TRBD1 (6 bases). The length of the CDR3 is 15 residues. CDR1 and CDR2 (germline): LNHDA, SQIVND (reference sequence). Deletions cut 9 bases from V and 3 bases from J, with 15 bases between. CDR3: CASAQGTVGANVLTF. The CDR3 DNA follows: TGTGCCAGCGCCCAGGGGACGGTTGGGGCCAACGTCCTGACTTTC.

The chain employs TRBV7-9 and TRBJ2-2, with TRBD1 matching over 8 bases. This CDR3 is built from 13 residues. Germline trimming cut 11 bases from V and 0 bases from J; bases unmatched to any gene: 2. Per germline, CDR1 SEHNR and CDR2 FQNEAQ (reference sequence). This CDR3 reads CAPDRANTGELFF. The CDR3 DNA is TGTGCCCCGGACAGGGCGAACACCGGGGAGCTGTTTTTT.

The chain carries TRBV2 and TRBJ2-3; D may be TRBD1 (6 bases). This CDR3 is 15 amino acids long. From germline, CDR1 is SNHLY and CDR2 FYNNEI. Trimming stripped 2 bases from V and 3 bases from J, with 12 bases between. In nucleotides, the CDR3 is TGTGCCAGCAGTGAAAGGGGGTTCGGGACAGATACGCAGTATTTT. This sequence encodes CASSERGFGTDTQYF.

The J gene is TRBJ1-2, the V gene TRBV9; weak D call: TRBD1 (6 bases). CDR1 and CDR2 from the germline V gene are SGDLS and YYNGEE. V was pared by 0 bases and J by 8 bases, with 11 bases between. The CDR3 loop spans 13 amino acids. The CDR3 coding sequence is TGTGCCAGCAGCGTAGCAGGGGCATTAGGCTACACCTTC. This encodes CASSVAGALGYTF. The variable domain in full, completed from reference TRBV9 and TRBJ1-2, reads DSGVTQTPKHLITATGQRVTLRCSPRSGDLSVYWYQQSLDQGLQFLIQYYNGEERAKGNILERFSAQQFPDLHSELNLSSLELGDSALYFCASSVAGALGYTFGSGTRLTVV.

The chain has TRBV5-4 and TRBJ1-5; 9 bases match TRBD1. J was trimmed by 1 base and V by 4 bases; bases with no gene match: 3. Germline V gene sequence: CDR1 SGHNT, CDR2 YYREEE (reference sequence). The CDR3 is made up of 15 amino acids. Here the CDR3 DNA reads TGTGCCAGCAGCGAAGGGACAGGGAGCAATCAGCCCCAGCATTTT. Protein sequence: CASSEGTGSNQPQHF.

The rearrangement uses TRBV25-1 and TRBJ1-2; D gene unclear. This CDR3 comprises 12 residues. Germline V gene sequence: CDR1 MGHDK, CDR2 SYGVNS. Trimming cost V 3 bases and J 4 bases, with 6 bases left between them. The CDR3 bases are TGTGCCAGCAGTGAGGAGAGCTATGGCTACACCTTC. Its translation is CASSEESYGYTF.

The chain has TRBV7-9 and TRBJ1-4; 9 nucleotides match TRBD1. The germline gives CDR1 SEHNR, CDR2 FQNEAQ (reference sequence). CDR3 length equals 18 residues. With 1 base clipped from V and 0 bases from J, the junction kept 6 bases outside the gene matches. The CDR3 loop reads CASSLGWTGAATNEKLFF. CDR3 DNA sequence: TGTGCCAGCAGCTTAGGGTGGACAGGGGCGGCAACTAATGAAAAACTGTTTTTT.

J is TRBJ2-3 and V is TRBV6-5; maybe TRBD2 (6 bases). The CDR3 is 14 residues long. Germline CDR1 MNHEY, CDR2 SVGAGI. With 6 bases removed from V and 4 bases from J, the gap between germline ends came to 14 bases. The chain's CDR3 is CASRKAASADTQYF. CDR3 in DNA: TGTGCCAGCAGAAAAGCCGCTAGCGCAGATACGCAGTATTTT.

The J gene is TRBJ2-1, the V gene TRBV2; TRBD2 aligns across 8 bases. The CDR3 has 12 amino acids. Germline CDR1 reads SNHLY; CDR2 reads FYNNEI. J lost 14 bases, V lost 6 bases, and 9 bases had no gene match. CDR3 in amino acids: CASSGGGPLEFF. The DNA for the CDR3 is TGTGCCAGCAGCGGCGGGGGGCCTTTGGAGTTCTTC.

The CDR3 DNA follows: TGTGCCAGCAGTGAGGGGTTGGGGCACGGTCAGCCCCAGCATTTT. Protein product: CASSEGLGHGQPQHF. J is TRBJ1-5 and V is TRBV6-1; D is perhaps TRBD1 (5 bases). The V end was cut by 3 bases, the J end by 6 bases, with 15 bases between. CDR1 is MNHNS and CDR2 is SASEGT in the germline V gene. The CDR3 contains 15 residues.

This chain connects TRBV2 to TRBJ2-7; weak D call: TRBD2 (5 bases). Deletions cut 6 bases from V and 0 bases from J, with 6 bases between. CDR1 and CDR2 (germline): SNHLY, FYNNEI. The CDR3 contains 12 residues. This chain's CDR3 is CASSRDSYEQYF. The CDR3 coding sequence is TGTGCCAGCAGCCGGGACTCCTACGAGCAGTACTTC.

V usage is TRBV6-5 and J usage is TRBJ1-6; TRBD1 aligns across 7 bases. Trimming removed 2 bases from V and 7 bases from J; junction bases left unmatched: 5. CDR1 MNHEY and CDR2 SVGAGI come from the germline V gene. This CDR3 comprises 15 residues. The CDR3 here is CASSYDREGNSPLHF. For the CDR3, the DNA is TGTGCCAGCAGTTACGACAGGGAAGGGAATTCACCCCTCCACTTT.